This T cell receptor beta chain comes out of a study of T cell clones after liver transplantation. Overall study findings and caveats: A significant post-transplant drop in circulating graft-donor-reactive CD4 TCRbeta sequences occurred in most of the 8 subjects. Compared with third party-reactive sequences, donor-reactive ones declined more, independent of withdrawal success.

The assay was immunoSEQ multiplex PCR, and TCRdb's table has in-frame clones only and misses some. The sample records tens of thousands of clones, about 82% being singletons. This clone appeared a single time. Its antigen is unknown. The germline gives CDR1 MDHEN, CDR2 SYDVKM. Losses at the gene ends were 6 bases for V and 5 bases for J; bases not matched to a gene: 5. The CDR3 consists of 15 residues. The chain recombines TRBV28 with TRBJ2-1; 12 bases line up with TRBD2. This sample comprised CD4+ T cells from blood, obtained 46 months after liver transplant. The receptor comes from a human patient who received a liver transplant. Some T cells may be graft donor cells. The CDR3 spells CASRLAGGPHNEQFF. The CDR3 coding sequence is TGTGCCAGCAGGCTAGCGGGAGGGCCTCACAATGAGCAGTTCTTC. Filled out from reference TRBV28 and TRBJ2-1, the complete variable domain reads DVKVTQSSRYLVKRTGEKVFLECVQDMDHENMFWYRQDPGLGLRLIYFSYDVKMKEKGDIPEGYSVSREKKERFSLILESASTNQTSMYLCASRLAGGPHNEQFFGPGTRLTVL.